This T cell receptor (beta chain) is drawn from a study of blood T cell repertoires in COVID-19. The table came from immunoSEQ multiplex PCR; TCRdb's copy has only in-frame clones and leaves some out. The repertoire includes under 250,000 clones, approximately 84% of them detected once, and around 2% sits in the top ten. This clone was observed a single time. Trimming at V came to 4 bases and at J to 2 bases, leaving 12 bases not matched to a gene. This CDR3 region has 16 residues. Germline CDR1 and CDR2: SGHNT and YYREEE (reference sequence). This rearrangement joins TRBV5-4 to TRBJ2-7, with 7 nucleotides matching TRBD1. The specimen was PBMCs or T cells enriched from blood (not recorded which). The TCR sequence derives from a man aged 60 to 75 who had recovered from COVID-19. The CDR3 bases are TGTGCCAGCAGCCGGGGCAACAGGGGTCGCGCCTACGAGCAGTACTTC. This translates into CASSRGNRGRAYEQYF.